This record covers a single TCR beta chain. The data stem from a study of chemoradiotherapy in HPV16-positive cancers. This CDR3 contains 14 residues. Per germline, CDR1 MGHDK and CDR2 SYGVNS. V dropped 4 bases and J dropped 2 bases, with 11 bases sitting between them. Profiled with immunoSEQ multiplex PCR; TCRdb holds only in-frame clones, not every one. Of about 6,600 clones listed, 70% to 85% were seen once; the top ten hold about 7.6%. Source: tumor tissue, taken from a patient who underwent chemoradiotherapy. The clonotype comes from a human donor with HPV-associated anogenital cancer. The V call is TRBV25-1, the J call TRBJ1-1; D is unresolved. The CDR3 bases are TGTGCCAGCAGTGTCTCACAAGTCAACACTGAAGCTTTCTTT. This encodes CASSVSQVNTEAFF.